This entry lists 21 T cell receptor beta chains sequenced from one sample in a study of T cell repertoires in cytomegalovirus infection. TCRdb independently ran MiXCR on the reads; one entry per CDR3 protein. The sample includes approximately 390,000 distinct CDR3 sequences, roughly 34% of them seen just once. Their specific antigens are unknown. This specimen was cultured PBMCs, taken from culture after CMV antigen stimulation. The receptors were gathered from a human donor in good health (CMV status not recorded). Some clones in this sample may be carry-over from other donors' samples.

This clonotype showed up just once. V is TRBV30 and J is TRBJ2-2, with D hard to call. Germline CDR1 and CDR2: GTSNPN and SVGIG (reference sequence). Trimming stripped 4 bases from V and 5 bases from J, with 8 bases between. This CDR3 region has 12 residues. CDR3 amino acids: CAWTPRTGELFF. The CDR3 bases are TGTGCCTGGACCCCTCGAACCGGGGAGCTGTTTTTT.

This clonotype has just a few counts. V gene TRBV6-5 combines with J gene TRBJ2-7, with D perhaps TRBD2 (5 bases). V lost 2 bases, J lost 2 bases, and 13 bases lay in between. The germline V gene encodes CDR1 MNHEY and CDR2 SVGAGI. There are 15 residues in the CDR3. The CDR3 DNA sequence: TGTGCCAGCAGTTACGCTGAGGGTCCCCCCTACGAGCAGTACTTC. This encodes CASSYAEGPPYEQYF.

This clonotype has just a few counts. The chain is built from TRBV12-3 or TRBV12-4 and TRBJ2-1, with 10 positions matching TRBD2. The CDR3 has 17 amino acids. V was clipped by 5 bases and J by 1 base; unmatched bases: 8. The DNA for the CDR3 is TGTGCCAGCAGTCCAGGGGCTAGCGGGAGTTCCTACAATGAGCAGTTCTTC. Amino acids: CASSPGASGSSYNEQFF.

This clonotype was seen many times. The chain combines TRBV30 with TRBJ1-5; the match to TRBD1 covers 7 bases. Germline-derived CDR1 and CDR2 are GTSNPN and SVGIG (reference sequence). V dropped 4 bases and J dropped 0; count of bases not matched to a gene: 0. This CDR3 spans 13 amino acids. The CDR3: CAWNRGSNQPQHF. CDR3 DNA: TGTGCCTGGAACAGGGGTAGCAATCAGCCCCAGCATTTT.

This clonotype was seen more than once but under ten times. The chain couples TRBV7-3 to TRBJ2-3, with 10 bases matching TRBD2. Germline trimming cut 0 bases from V and 4 bases from J; bases unmatched to any gene: 1. In germline, CDR1 is SGHTA, CDR2 FQGTGA. This CDR3 is built from 15 residues. The CDR3: CASSLTLAGADTQYF. The CDR3 nucleotides read TGTGCCAGCAGCTTAACTCTAGCGGGGGCAGATACGCAGTATTTT.

This clonotype was observed a few times. This chain joins TRBV12-3 or TRBV12-4 and TRBJ1-1; D ambiguous. The CDR3 is made up of 13 amino acids. V dropped 8 bases and J dropped 3 bases, with 13 bases sitting between them. This CDR3 reads CASLATGYTEAFF. The CDR3 DNA reads TGTGCCAGCTTGGCAACCGGGTACACTGAAGCTTTCTTT.

This clonotype was counted at least ten times. The genes are TRBV6-6 and TRBJ1-5, with D unresolved. Trimming shortened V by 3 bases and J by 0 bases, and 6 bases separated the two germline ends. CDR1 is MNHNY and CDR2 is SVGAGI in the germline V gene (reference sequence). The CDR3 has 14 amino acids. Here the CDR3 reads CASSYSYSNQPQHF. In DNA form, the CDR3 reads TGTGCCAGCAGTTATTCTTATAGCAATCAGCCCCAGCATTTT.

The gene calls are TRBV29-1 and TRBJ2-5; D remains ambiguous. Germline CDR1 is SQVTM and CDR2 is ANQGSEA. The CDR3 has 13 residues. Trimming stripped 5 bases from V and 1 base from J, with 11 bases between. The CDR3 here is CSVRPGSQETQYF. The CDR3 bases are TGCAGCGTTCGCCCGGGCAGCCAAGAGACCCAGTACTTC.

This rearrangement joins TRBV19 to TRBJ2-1, with D possibly TRBD1 on 6 matching bases. There are 14 residues in the CDR3. Looked up from germline, CDR1 is LNHDA and CDR2 is SQIVND (reference sequence). Trimming took off 4 bases at V and 8 bases at J, with 15 bases between the two ends. CDR3 sequence reads: CASSSTEGVHEQFF. The CDR3 coding sequence is TGTGCCAGTAGTAGCACCGAGGGGGTGCATGAGCAGTTCTTC. Combining the CDR3 with reference TRBV19 and TRBJ2-1 gives the whole variable domain DGGITQSPKYLFRKEGQNVTLSCEQNLNHDAMYWYRQDPGQGLRLIYYSQIVNDFQKGDIAEGYSVSREKKESFPLTVTSAQKNPTAFYLCASSSTEGVHEQFFGPGTRLTVL.

This chain uses TRBV6-1 with TRBJ1-1; 8 bases match TRBD1. The trim removed 5 bases at V and 3 bases at J, leaving 5 bases unmatched. The CDR3 extends over 14 amino acids. The germline V gene has CDR1 MNHNS and CDR2 SASEGT. The CDR3 DNA follows: TGTGCCAGCAGTACAACAGGGGGGTACACTGAAGCTTTCTTT. It is translated as CASSTTGGYTEAFF.

V is TRBV7-2 and J is TRBJ2-1, with a possible D match to TRBD2 (7 bases). CDR3 length equals 16 residues. V was cut by 7 bases and J by 1 base, with 17 bases left in between. CDR1 and CDR2 from the germline V gene are SGHTA and FQGNSA. The CDR3 spells CASTLGGGGSYNEQFF. The CDR3 DNA reads as TGTGCCAGCACCCTAGGGGGGGGGGGATCCTACAATGAGCAGTTCTTC.

The chain links TRBV5-1 to TRBJ1-1, with a weak D call TRBD1 (5 bases). The CDR3 length is 15 residues. The V end lost 5 bases, the J end lost 11 bases, and 25 bases lay between the germline ends. The V gene's germline CDR1 is SGHRS and CDR2 YFSETQ. In nucleotides, the CDR3 is TGCGCCAGCAGTCGCGAACGCAGGGACGGTGAGGAGGCTTTCTTT. It translates to CASSRERRDGEEAFF.

The chain carries TRBV7-2 and TRBJ1-2, with D perhaps matching TRBD1 (5 bases). The CDR3 consists of 12 residues. The germline V gene has CDR1 SGHTA and CDR2 FQGNSA. Trimming shortened V by 5 bases and J by 8 bases, and 12 bases separated the two germline ends. CDR3 DNA: TGTGCCAGCAGCCCCCCAGGGCTGGGCTACACCTTC. This gives the protein CASSPPGLGYTF.

This clonotype was observed a few times. This chain connects TRBV6-5 to TRBJ1-2; tentative D call: TRBD1 (6 bases). The V end was cut by 1 base, the J end by 2 bases, with 8 bases between. The CDR3 contains 14 residues. Germline CDR1 is MNHEY and CDR2 is SVGAGI. The CDR3 is CASSYLGQNYGYTF. As DNA, the CDR3 is TGTGCCAGCAGTTACTTAGGACAGAACTATGGCTACACCTTC.

The chain recombines TRBV6-2 or TRBV6-3 with TRBJ2-1; perhaps TRBD2 as D (5 bases). This CDR3 region has 14 residues. V shed 7 bases and J shed 7 bases, with 17 bases lying between them. In germline, CDR1 is MNHEY, CDR2 SVGEGT. The DNA for the CDR3 is TGTGCCAGCATCCGGGAAGGCGGCAGGAATGAGCAGTTCTTC. Protein product: CASIREGGRNEQFF.

The gene calls are TRBV28 and TRBJ1-3; TRBD1 agrees at 9 bases. The V gene end was trimmed by 5 bases and the J gene end by 4 bases; junction bases not matched to a gene: 9. CDR1 is MDHEN, CDR2 SYDVKM, per germline. The CDR3 totals 16 residues. The CDR3 sequence: CASSPHLGQGGNTIYF. In DNA, the CDR3 is TGTGCCAGCAGTCCTCACCTGGGACAGGGCGGAAACACCATATATTTT.

The V call is TRBV7-9, the J call TRBJ2-1; the D is unclear. Per the germline V gene, CDR1 is SEHNR and CDR2 is FQNEAQ (reference sequence). CDR3 size: 12 residues. Deletions cut 6 bases from V and 8 bases from J, with 11 bases between. The CDR3 loop reads CASSSPMHEQFF. The CDR3 nucleotides read TGTGCCAGCAGTTCCCCTATGCATGAGCAGTTCTTC. The full variable domain, completed using reference TRBV7-9 and TRBJ2-1, is DTGVSQNPRHKITKRGQNVTFRCDPISEHNRLYWYRQTLGQGPEFLTYFQNEAQLEKSRLLSDRFSAERPKGSFSTLEIQRTEQGDSAMYLCASSSPMHEQFFGPGTRLTVL.

This clonotype occurred a few times. The gene calls are TRBV20-1 and TRBJ2-1; 11 nucleotides line up with TRBD2. The CDR3 is made up of 15 amino acids. V lost 6 bases, J lost 5 bases, and 9 bases stayed unmatched. The germline gives CDR1 DFQATT, CDR2 SNEGSKA (reference sequence). The CDR3 sequence: CSAPTVLAGDNEQFF. The CDR3 nucleotides read TGCAGTGCACCGACGGTACTAGCGGGAGACAATGAGCAGTTCTTC.

J is TRBJ2-1 and V is TRBV6-5, with D possibly called TRBD1 or TRBD2 (6 bases each). Trimming removed 0 bases at V and 7 bases at J, with 25 bases between. Germline V gene lookup returns CDR1 MNHEY and CDR2 SVGAGI. CDR3 length equals 19 residues. Here the CDR3 reads CASSYSSMRGNPRGNEQFF. DNA for the CDR3: TGTGCCAGCAGTTACTCGAGCATGAGGGGGAACCCTCGGGGGAATGAGCAGTTCTTC.

At least ten counts were recorded for this clonotype. This chain connects TRBV7-2 to TRBJ2-6; 10 bases fit TRBD1. V lost 6 bases to trimming and J lost 0 bases; unmatched junction nucleotides: 11. The CDR3 is 19 residues long. In germline, CDR1 is SGHTA, CDR2 FQGNSA. This CDR3 is CASRLLPGQGSSGANVLTF. CDR3 DNA sequence: TGTGCCAGCAGACTTCTTCCGGGACAGGGGTCCTCTGGGGCCAACGTCCTGACTTTC.

The chain is built from TRBV12-3 or TRBV12-4 and TRBJ1-6; D gene ambiguous. Trimming pared 6 bases from V and 3 bases from J, leaving 9 bases between. The CDR3 is 14 residues long. CDR3 loop: CASSPTLYNSPLHF. In DNA form, the CDR3 reads TGTGCCAGCAGCCCGACACTCTATAATTCACCCCTCCACTTT.